A single sample is the source of the 24 T cell receptor beta chains below, sequenced in a study of T-cell memory formation after mild COVID-19 (TCRdb year 2021). The method behind the library was 5' RACE. Instrument used: Illumina NovaSeq 6000. TCRdb reanalyzed the raw reads on its own, using fastp at Q25 for trimming and MiXCR for clone calling, and kept in-frame beta chains. Each entry merges the rows of one CDR3 protein and shows their most common DNA and genes. The sample contains 65,000 to 95,000 distinct CDR3 sequences, 9.5% to 15% of them found a single time. The ten largest make up 35% to 50% of the sample. The material sequenced was PBMCs or a T cell subset sorted from them (not recorded which). The receptors were gathered from a man aged 18 to 35 who had mild COVID-19 (a few samples of this study predate the infection). The sample titles of this study are shuffled in the database, so cell type and time point are left out; the donor was told from shared clones.

This clonotype was picked up a small number of times. The rearrangement uses TRBV4-1 and TRBJ1-2; D gene ambiguous. Germline CDR1 and CDR2: MGHRA and YSYEKL. The ends were cut back, 0 bases at V and 3 bases at J, with 14 bases in the middle. This CDR3 has 16 residues. The CDR3 sequence: CASSQDSARNHYGYTF. The CDR3, as DNA: TGCGCCAGCAGCCAAGACAGCGCCCGAAATCACTATGGCTACACCTTC.

The V and J genes are TRBV7-9 and TRBJ2-1, with 8 bases fitting TRBD1. The germline gives CDR1 SEHNR, CDR2 FQNEAQ (reference sequence). The CDR3 length is 15 residues. V lost 5 bases and J lost 6; bases outside the gene matches: 9. For the CDR3, the DNA is TGTGCCAGCAGCCAGTCGAGGACAGGGTCCAATGAGCAGTTCTTC. Its translation: CASSQSRTGSNEQFF. Based on the CDR3 plus reference TRBV7-9 and TRBJ2-1, the full variable domain is DTGVSQNPRHKITKRGQNVTFRCDPISEHNRLYWYRQTLGQGPEFLTYFQNEAQLEKSRLLSDRFSAERPKGSFSTLEIQRTEQGDSAMYLCASSQSRTGSNEQFFGPGTRLTVL.

The sample holds many counts of this clonotype. This rearrangement joins TRBV9 to TRBJ2-3; tentatively, D is TRBD2 (6 bases). Trimming removed 3 bases at V and 4 bases at J, with 9 bases between. The CDR3 has 13 amino acids. Germline CDR1 is SGDLS and CDR2 is YYNGEE. For the CDR3, the DNA is TGTGCCAGCAGCGAAACGGGGGCAGATACGCAGTATTTT. Its protein product is CASSETGADTQYF. The entire variable domain, with the rest obtained from reference TRBV9 and TRBJ2-3, is as follows: DSGVTQTPKHLITATGQRVTLRCSPRSGDLSVYWYQQSLDQGLQFLIQYYNGEERAKGNILERFSAQQFPDLHSELNLSSLELGDSALYFCASSETGADTQYFGPGTRLTVL.

This clonotype has just a few counts. J is TRBJ2-7 and V is TRBV5-6, with D possibly matching TRBD1 (5 bases). V was shortened by 4 bases and J by 0 bases, with 14 bases between the two germline ends. The CDR3 runs to 15 residues. CDR1 and CDR2 from the germline V gene are SGHDT and YYEEEE. CDR3 DNA sequence: TGTGCCAGCAGCGGATTCACAGGTTACTCCTACGAGCAGTACGTC. The encoded protein is CASSGFTGYSYEQYV.

This clonotype came up a few times. The chain carries TRBV7-2 and TRBJ2-2; D remains unclear. Germline CDR1 reads SGHTA; CDR2 reads FQGNSA. V lost 1 base and J 5 bases, leaving 2 bases between the germline ends. The CDR3 has 12 amino acids. The CDR3 nucleotides are TGTGCCAGCAGCTTAGTGACCGGGGAGCTGTTTTTT. As protein: CASSLVTGELFF.

This chain links TRBV7-2 with TRBJ2-5; no definite D call. There are 13 residues in the CDR3. CDR1 is SGHTA and CDR2 is FQGNSA in the germline V gene. Trimming cost V 2 bases and J 5 bases, with 9 bases left between them. The CDR3 sequence: CASSLSPRETQYF. The CDR3 coding sequence is TGTGCCAGCAGCTTAAGTCCAAGGGAGACCCAGTACTTC. Full variable domain (remainder filled in from reference TRBV7-2 and TRBJ2-5): GAGVSQSPSNKVTEKGKDVELRCDPISGHTALYWYRQSLGQGLEFLIYFQGNSAPDKSGLPSDRFSAERTGGSVSTLTIQRTQQEDSAVYLCASSLSPRETQYFGPGTRLLVL.

This clonotype has just a few counts. The genes are TRBV25-1 and TRBJ1-1; D is unclear. Per the germline V gene, CDR1 is MGHDK and CDR2 is SYGVNS. Deletions cut 2 bases from V and 7 bases from J, with 8 bases between. The CDR3 extends over 12 amino acids. The CDR3: CASSEGFGEAFF. In DNA form, the CDR3 reads TGTGCCAGCAGTGAAGGTTTTGGTGAAGCTTTCTTT. Supplemented by reference TRBV25-1 and TRBJ1-1, the full variable domain reads EADIYQTPRYLVIGTGKKITLECSQTMGHDKMYWYQQDPGMELHLIHYSYGVNSTEKGDLSSESTVSRIRTEHFPLTLESARPSHTSQYLCASSEGFGEAFFGQGTRLTVV.

This clonotype has just a few counts. The V gene is TRBV7-9, the J gene TRBJ2-3; TRBD1 might be the D (5 bases). Germline CDR1 and CDR2: SEHNR and FQNEAQ (reference sequence). This CDR3 spans 13 amino acids. Trimming shortened V by 6 bases and J by 2 bases, and 9 bases separated the two germline ends. The CDR3 DNA reads TGTGCCAGCAGGCAAGGGGTCACAGATACGCAGTATTTT. It is translated as CASRQGVTDTQYF.

This clonotype turned up a few times. V usage is TRBV7-9 and J usage is TRBJ1-1, with 7 bases fitting TRBD1. Germline loops: CDR1 SEHNR, CDR2 FQNEAQ (reference sequence). This CDR3 contains 15 residues. V lost 2 bases, J lost 1 base, and 4 bases stayed unmatched. The CDR3 coding sequence is TGTGCCAGCAGCTTAACCGACAGGGCGAACACTGAAGCTTTCTTT. This translates into CASSLTDRANTEAFF.

This chain connects TRBV20-1 to TRBJ1-1; no clear D. In germline, CDR1 is DFQATT, CDR2 SNEGSKA (reference sequence). CDR3 length equals 13 residues. The germline V and J ends were trimmed by 4 bases and 1 base, with 10 bases remaining between them. The DNA for the CDR3 is TGCAGTGCTACCGGACGGACGAACACTGAAGCTTTCTTT. Translating it yields CSATGRTNTEAFF.

The chain joins TRBV5-1 to TRBJ2-2; TRBD2 matches at 11 bases. The ends lost 3 bases at V and 3 bases at J; junction bases unmatched: 10. This CDR3 region has 18 residues. Germline values: CDR1 SGHRS, CDR2 YFSETQ. CDR3 nucleotide sequence: TGCGCCAGCAGCTCCAGGCTAGCGGGGGGCCAGGACACCGGGGAGCTGTTTTTT. Protein sequence: CASSSRLAGGQDTGELFF.

This clonotype was seen ten or more times. The genes are TRBV5-6 and TRBJ2-7; maybe TRBD2 (5 bases). Germline V gene lookup returns CDR1 SGHDT and CDR2 YYEEEE. Trimming removed 4 bases from V and 0 bases from J, with 14 bases in between. The CDR3 contains 15 residues. The CDR3 DNA reads as TGTGCCAGCAGCCCCGCGGGCAGGACCTCCTACGAGCAGTACGTC. Translation gives CASSPAGRTSYEQYV.

This clonotype was detected many times. J is TRBJ2-5 and V is TRBV27; a weak D match, TRBD2 (6 bases). The germline gives CDR1 MNHEY, CDR2 SMNVEV (reference sequence). V dropped 2 bases and J dropped 2 bases, with 9 bases sitting between them. The CDR3 is made up of 14 amino acids. CDR3 DNA sequence: TGTGCCAGCAGTTTAGGAGGGAGGCAAGAGACCCAGTACTTC. Protein product: CASSLGGRQETQYF.

The chain joins TRBV9 to TRBJ2-3; D may be TRBD1 or TRBD2 (6 bases each). The CDR3 consists of 16 residues. Trimming removed 3 bases at V and 4 bases at J, with 18 bases between. Germline V gene data show CDR1 as SGDLS and CDR2 as YYNGEE. The CDR3 protein is CASSAFGGEVADTQYF. The CDR3 bases are TGTGCCAGCAGCGCCTTCGGGGGCGAAGTTGCAGATACGCAGTATTTT.

The J gene is TRBJ1-6, the V gene TRBV4-3; the match to TRBD1 covers 8 bases. CDR3 length equals 19 residues. V shed 1 base and J 3 bases; nucleotides not matched to a gene: 11. Germline V gives CDR1 LGHNA, CDR2 YSLEER. The chain's CDR3 is CASSQGSPGQVNYNSPLHF. The CDR3 DNA sequence: TGCGCCAGCAGCCAAGGAAGTCCGGGACAGGTTAACTATAATTCACCCCTCCACTTT.

The chain links TRBV19 to TRBJ2-7; D may be TRBD2 (6 bases). This CDR3 region has 14 residues. Germline lookup yields CDR1 LNHDA and CDR2 SQIVND (reference sequence). V was cut by 1 base and J by 5 bases, with 12 bases left in between. CDR3 bases: TGTGCCAGTAGTATAGGTGAGGGGAGGAACGAGCAGTACTTC. Its translation: CASSIGEGRNEQYF.

There are many counts of this clonotype. This chain uses TRBV15 with TRBJ2-7, with D possibly matching TRBD2 (6 bases). CDR3 length: 13 residues. Trimming removed 1 base at V and 5 bases at J, with 9 bases between. Germline V gene sequence: CDR1 LNHNV, CDR2 YYDKDF (reference sequence). This chain's CDR3 is CATSRAPGDEQYF. Written as DNA, the CDR3 is TGTGCCACCAGCAGAGCGCCGGGGGACGAGCAGTACTTC.

This clonotype was counted a few times. The genes are TRBV3-1 and TRBJ2-3, with 9 bases aligning to TRBD2. Germline V lookup: CDR1 LGHDT, CDR2 YNNKEL (reference sequence). After removal of 3 bases from V and 6 bases from J, the junction contained 10 bases not matched to a gene. The CDR3 sequence is 16 residues long. In DNA form, the CDR3 reads TGTGCCAGCAGCCACGTTATTGGAACTAGCGGGGATACGCAGTATTTT. Amino acids: CASSHVIGTSGDTQYF.

The V call is TRBV27, the J call TRBJ1-2, with TRBD1 matching over 7 bases. The V and J ends lost 3 bases and 4 bases, in that order; junction bases with no gene match: 8. CDR3 length equals 15 residues. Germline lookup yields CDR1 MNHEY and CDR2 SMNVEV (reference sequence). CDR3 sequence (DNA): TGTGCCAGCAGTTTGAGTTCCGGGACAGTCTATGGCTACACCTTC. Translating gives CASSLSSGTVYGYTF.

This chain links TRBV27 with TRBJ1-2; D perhaps matches TRBD1 (5 bases). CDR3 length: 13 residues. Trimming cost V 6 bases and J 6 bases, with 14 bases left between them. Per the germline V gene, CDR1 is MNHEY and CDR2 is SMNVEV (reference sequence). The CDR3 coding sequence is TGTGCCAGCAGCTTACGGTGGGGCCATGGCTACACCTTC. Amino acid sequence: CASSLRWGHGYTF.

V and J are TRBV9 and TRBJ1-5; 7 positions match TRBD1. J gave up 0 bases and V 0 bases, and 21 bases lay outside the gene matches. The CDR3 spans 22 residues. The germline V gene encodes CDR1 SGDLS and CDR2 YYNGEE. The CDR3 protein is CASSVGATSRTGTADSNQPQHF. DNA for the CDR3: TGTGCCAGCAGCGTAGGGGCAACGTCACGGACCGGGACAGCGGATAGCAATCAGCCCCAGCATTTT.

CDR3 amino acids: CAWRTNRYEQYF. CDR3 in DNA: TGTGCCTGGAGGACGAATCGCTACGAGCAGTACTTC. The chain couples TRBV30 to TRBJ2-7; unclear D gene. V was pared by 3 bases and J by 3 bases, with 9 bases between. The CDR3 is 12 residues long. Germline V gene sequence: CDR1 GTSNPN, CDR2 SVGIG (reference sequence).

In this sample, this clonotype turned up a few times. V usage is TRBV7-8 and J usage is TRBJ2-7; 8 nucleotides line up with TRBD2. V was clipped by 0 bases and J by 3 bases; unmatched bases: 1. The CDR3 totals 14 residues. Per germline, CDR1 SGHVS and CDR2 FQNEAQ. The CDR3 bases are TGTGCCAGCAGCTTAGCTACTAGCGGCTACGAGCAGTACGTC. It yields the protein CASSLATSGYEQYV.

The V and J genes are TRBV4-3 and TRBJ2-1; the D call may be TRBD1 or TRBD2 (5 bases each). The CDR3 is made up of 13 amino acids. The V end was cut by 1 base, the J end by 9 bases, with 10 bases between. Looked up from germline, CDR1 is LGHNA and CDR2 is YSLEER. CDR3 nucleotide sequence: TGCGCCAGCAGCCAAGTTTCAGGGAGTGAGCAGTTCTTC. This codes for CASSQVSGSEQFF.